A selection of T cell receptor beta chains follows, all from one sample in a study of blood T cell repertoires in COVID-19. The repertoire was sequenced with immunoSEQ multiplex PCR; TCRdb's copy has only in-frame clones and lacks some. The sample has about 220,000 clones; over 65% are singletons. Sequenced material: PBMCs or T cells enriched from blood (not recorded which). These TCRs come from a woman aged 55-75 years who had recovered from COVID-19. Both conserved end residues are part of each CDR3. A D gene is named only where the DNA matches it firmly. Part of the rows lack a size; the others show once, few, many or a class for expanded clones.

J gene	V gene	D gene	clone size	CDR3 DNA	CDR3 protein
TRBJ2-5	TRBV9	NA	NA	TGTGCCAGCAGCGTAGCCGTGGGGGGGCCCCAAGAGACCCAGTACTTC	CASSVAVGGPQETQYF
TRBJ1-2	TRBV3-1/TRBV3-2	TRBD1	NA	TGTGCCAGCAGCCAGTTACAGGGGGGAGCTAACTATGGCTACACCTTC	CASSQLQGGANYGYTF
TRBJ2-1	TRBV29-1	TRBD2	NA	TGCAGCGTTCCCTCCCGCGGCGGGAGCGGCAGTGAGGGGCAGTTCTTC	CSVPSRGGSGSEGQFF
TRBJ2-7	TRBV7-8	TRBD2	NA	TGTGCCAGCAGCTGGACTAGCGGAACCGGTTTTACTCTGTACGAGCAGTACTTC	CASSWTSGTGFTLYEQYF
TRBJ1-2	TRBV4-3	NA	NA	TGCGCCAGCAGTGTAGGGGTCCAATATGGCTACACCTTC	CASSVGVQYGYTF
TRBJ1-5	TRBV6-5	TRBD1	NA	TGTGCCACCACGGGACAGCCCAATCAGCCCCAGCATTTT	CATTGQPNQPQHF
TRBJ1-6	TRBV28	NA	NA	TGTGCCAGCAGTTTGGGCAGGGCTGATTCACCCCTCCACTTT	CASSLGRADSPLHF
TRBJ2-5	TRBV2	NA	few	TGTGCCAGCAGTCGGGAAGAGACCCAGTACTTC	CASSREETQYF
TRBJ1-3	TRBV6-6	TRBD1	NA	TGTGCCAGCAGTCGGTCAGCGGGACAGGGAAGGGGAAACACCATATATTTT	CASSRSAGQGRGNTIYF
TRBJ1-1	TRBV2	NA	NA	TGTGCCAGCAGTTACCCCCGGACAGTGGCCATGAACACTGAAGCTTTCTTT	CASSYPRTVAMNTEAFF
TRBJ1-6	TRBV7-9	TRBD1	NA	TGTGCCAGCAGAGAGGGGGCGAGTACAAGGAATTCACCCCTCCACTTT	CASREGASTRNSPLHF
TRBJ1-5	TRBV19	NA	NA	TGTGCCAGTAGTCGTCAGGGACTCGGCAATCAGCCCCAGCATTTT	CASSRQGLGNQPQHF
TRBJ1-1	TRBV19	NA	NA	TGTGCCAGTAGTCAGGGGCGCGGCACTGAAGCTTTCTTT	CASSQGRGTEAFF
TRBJ2-3	TRBV7-9	NA	once	TGTGCCAGCAGCTTATCTCTGAGACACAGCACAGATACGCAGTATTTT	CASSLSLRHSTDTQYF
TRBJ1-1	TRBV29-1	NA	NA	TGCAGCGTTGAAAGAACAAACACTGAAGCTTTCTTT	CSVERTNTEAFF
TRBJ1-1	TRBV12-3/TRBV12-4	NA	NA	TGTGCCAGCAGCCCTGGGGCGAACACTGAAGCTTTCTTT	CASSPGANTEAFF
TRBJ1-3	TRBV10-3	NA	NA	TGTGCCATCAGTGGCCTTACCACGGCCCCGGGAGGAAACACCATATATTTT	CAISGLTTAPGGNTIYF
TRBJ2-7	TRBV7-2	NA	NA	TGTGCCAGCAGCTCAATAACGGGATTCTACTACGAGCAGTACTTC	CASSSITGFYYEQYF
TRBJ1-1	TRBV19	NA	NA	TGTGCCAGTAGTTATACAGAGAACACTGAAGCTTTCTTT	CASSYTENTEAFF
TRBJ2-2	TRBV13	TRBD2	NA	TGTGCCAGCAGCTTAGGACTAGCGGGAGTAAACACCGGGGAGCTGTTTTTT	CASSLGLAGVNTGELFF
TRBJ2-1	TRBV27	TRBD2	NA	TGTGCCAGCACGAGGGAGCGGGAGGGATACAATGAGCAGTTCTTC	CASTREREGYNEQFF
TRBJ2-5	TRBV10-3	TRBD2	NA	TGTGCCATCAGTGAAAGCGGGGGGGCCGGTGAGACCCAGTACTTC	CAISESGGAGETQYF
TRBJ2-7	TRBV15	NA	NA	TGTGCCTCGGGGTCAGGAGGAAACGAGCAGTACTTC	CASGSGGNEQYF
TRBJ1-6	TRBV2	TRBD1	NA	TGTGCCAGCAGTGACGTGGGGACAGGGAGCTCCTATAATTCACCCCTCCACTTT	CASSDVGTGSSYNSPLHF
TRBJ2-3	TRBV5-4	TRBD1	NA	TGTGCCAGCAGCTTGGGGAGCCAGGGGGTGGTAGATACGCAGTATTTT	CASSLGSQGVVDTQYF
TRBJ1-4	TRBV9	TRBD1	NA	TGTGCCAGCAGCGTGGGACAGGGGAAGGAAAAACTGTTTTTT	CASSVGQGKEKLFF
TRBJ1-2	TRBV5-1	TRBD1	NA	TGCGCCAGCAGCTGGGACAGAGCTAACTATGGCTACACCTTC	CASSWDRANYGYTF
TRBJ1-5	TRBV2	NA	NA	TGTGCCAGCAGTGAACTTCGACCGGGGGTCAATCAGCCCCAGCATTTT	CASSELRPGVNQPQHF
TRBJ1-1	TRBV18	NA	NA	TGTGCCAGCTCACGGGACACGCAAGGCGCGACTGAAGCTTTCTTT	CASSRDTQGATEAFF
TRBJ2-3	TRBV5-1	NA	NA	TGCGCCACCAGAACCGGGGGGCCCACAGATACGCAGTATTTT	CATRTGGPTDTQYF
TRBJ1-1	TRBV10-3	NA	NA	TGTGCCATCAGTGAGTCGTTCAGGGCTATGGCTTTCTTT	CAISESFRAMAFF
TRBJ1-2	TRBV5-5	TRBD1	NA	TGTGCCAGCAGCCGGGACAGGACTTATGGCTACACCTTC	CASSRDRTYGYTF
TRBJ1-1	TRBV5-5	TRBD1	NA	TGTGCCAGCAGCCTGGGGGACAGGGTCGGAGCGGCTTTCTTT	CASSLGDRVGAAFF
TRBJ2-7	TRBV6-5	NA	NA	TGTGCCAGCAGTTCGGGACAGCCTCTAGCGGGTTACGAGCAGTACTTC	CASSSGQPLAGYEQYF
TRBJ2-5	TRBV28	TRBD1	NA	TGTGCCAGCAGCTCGGGACAGCAAGAGACCCAGTACTTC	CASSSGQQETQYF